This T cell receptor beta chain was observed in a study of blood T cells in healthy people across ages. At least 5 micrograms of total RNA were extracted per sample. The use of a sample-barcoded 5' primer and a J-beta primer mix characterized a second PCR of about 7 to 12 cycles. TCRdb passed the 5' RACE reads through MiXCR, listing each CDR3 protein once. The repertoire has about 1.8 million distinct CDR3 sequences, 49% of them found once; the top ten carry roughly 2%. After removal of 6 bases from V and 4 bases from J, the junction contained 8 bases not matched to a gene. CDR3 length equals 14 residues. Germline lookup yields CDR1 MNHEY and CDR2 SVGAGI.

The sequence was collected from a woman in her thirties or forties in good health. The genes are TRBV6-5 and TRBJ1-2; the match to TRBD1 covers 7 bases. Sample: blood. The CDR3 DNA is TGTGCCAGCAGCAAACAGGGGTCCCCCTATGGCTACACCTTC. It is translated as CASSKQGSPYGYTF.